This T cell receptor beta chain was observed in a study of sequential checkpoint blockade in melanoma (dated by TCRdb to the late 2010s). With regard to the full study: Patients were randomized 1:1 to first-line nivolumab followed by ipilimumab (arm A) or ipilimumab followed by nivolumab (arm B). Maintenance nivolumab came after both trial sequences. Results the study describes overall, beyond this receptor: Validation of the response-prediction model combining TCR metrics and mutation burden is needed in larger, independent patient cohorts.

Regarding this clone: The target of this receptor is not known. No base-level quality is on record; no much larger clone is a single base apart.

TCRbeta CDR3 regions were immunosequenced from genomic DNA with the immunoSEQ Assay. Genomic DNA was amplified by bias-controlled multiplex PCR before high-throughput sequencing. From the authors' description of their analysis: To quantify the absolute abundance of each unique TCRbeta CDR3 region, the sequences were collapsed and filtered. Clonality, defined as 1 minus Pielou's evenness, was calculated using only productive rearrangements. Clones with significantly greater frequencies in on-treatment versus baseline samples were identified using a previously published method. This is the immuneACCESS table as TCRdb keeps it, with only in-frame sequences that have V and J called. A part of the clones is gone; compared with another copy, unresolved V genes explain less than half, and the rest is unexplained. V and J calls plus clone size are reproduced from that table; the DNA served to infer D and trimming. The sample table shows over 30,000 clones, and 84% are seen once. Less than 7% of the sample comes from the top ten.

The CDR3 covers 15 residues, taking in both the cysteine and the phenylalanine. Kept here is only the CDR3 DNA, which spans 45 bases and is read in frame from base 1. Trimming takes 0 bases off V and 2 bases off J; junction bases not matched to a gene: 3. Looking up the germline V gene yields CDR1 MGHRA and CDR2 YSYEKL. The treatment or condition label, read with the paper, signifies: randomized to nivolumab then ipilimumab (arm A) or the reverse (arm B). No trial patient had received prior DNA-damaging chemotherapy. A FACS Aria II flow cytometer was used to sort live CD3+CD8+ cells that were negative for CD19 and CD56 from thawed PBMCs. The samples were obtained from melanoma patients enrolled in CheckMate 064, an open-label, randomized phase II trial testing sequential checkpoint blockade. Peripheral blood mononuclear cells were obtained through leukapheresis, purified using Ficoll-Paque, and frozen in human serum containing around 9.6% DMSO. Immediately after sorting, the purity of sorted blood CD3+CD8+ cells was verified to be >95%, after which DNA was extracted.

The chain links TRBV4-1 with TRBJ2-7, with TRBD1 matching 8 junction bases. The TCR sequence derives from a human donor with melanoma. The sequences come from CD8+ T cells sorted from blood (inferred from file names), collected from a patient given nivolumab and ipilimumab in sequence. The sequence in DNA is TGCGCCAGCAGCCAAGACCCGGGACAGGCCTACGAGCAGTACTTC. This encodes CASSQDPGQAYEQYF.